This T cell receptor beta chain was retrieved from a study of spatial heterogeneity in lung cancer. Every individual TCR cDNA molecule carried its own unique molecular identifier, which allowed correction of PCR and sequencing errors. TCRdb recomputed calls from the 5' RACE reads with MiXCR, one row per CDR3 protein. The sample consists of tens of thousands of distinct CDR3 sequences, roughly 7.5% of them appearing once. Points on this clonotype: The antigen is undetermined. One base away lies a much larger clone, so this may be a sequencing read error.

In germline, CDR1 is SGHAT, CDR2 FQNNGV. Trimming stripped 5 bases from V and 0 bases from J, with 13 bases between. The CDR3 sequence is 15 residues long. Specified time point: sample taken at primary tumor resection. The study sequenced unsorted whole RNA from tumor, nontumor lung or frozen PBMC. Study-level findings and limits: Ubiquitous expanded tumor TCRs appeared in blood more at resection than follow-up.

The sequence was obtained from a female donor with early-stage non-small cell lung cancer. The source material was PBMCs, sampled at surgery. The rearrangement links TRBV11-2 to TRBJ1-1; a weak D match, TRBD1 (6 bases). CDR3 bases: TGTGCCAGCAGCACTCGACAGGTCTTGAACACTGAAGCTTTCTTT. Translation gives CASSTRQVLNTEAFF. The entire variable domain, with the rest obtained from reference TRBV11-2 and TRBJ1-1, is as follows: EAGVAQSPRYKIIEKRQSVAFWCNPISGHATLYWYQQILGQGPKLLIQFQNNGVVDDSQLPKDRFSAERLKGVDSTLKIQPAKLEDSAVYLCASSTRQVLNTEAFFGQGTRLTVV.